These 20 T cell receptor beta chains were sequenced from one sample in a study of blood T cell repertoires in COVID-19. The repertoire was sequenced with immunoSEQ multiplex PCR; TCRdb's copy has only in-frame clones and lacks some. The table lists 150,000 to 200,000 clones, over 85% of them singletons. The sequencing input was peripheral blood. The receptors were sampled from a woman between 45 and 65 years old with acute or convalescent COVID-19.

J is TRBJ2-1 and V is TRBV7-8; D is perhaps TRBD2 (6 bases). The V and J ends lost 0 bases and 6 bases respectively, with 12 bases between them. Germline lookup yields CDR1 SGHVS and CDR2 FQNEAQ. CDR3 length: 15 residues. The CDR3: CASSLATEGPNEQFF. For the CDR3, the DNA is TGTGCCAGCAGCTTAGCGACGGAGGGCCCCAATGAGCAGTTCTTC. The full variable domain, completed using reference TRBV7-8 and TRBJ2-1, is GAGVSQSPRYKVAKRGQDVALRCDPISGHVSLFWYQQALGQGPEFLTYFQNEAQLDKSGLPSDRFFAERPEGSVSTLKIQRTQQEDSAVYLCASSLATEGPNEQFFGPGTRLTVL.

The chain is built from TRBV19 and TRBJ1-5; a weak D match, TRBD1 (5 bases). Germline CDR1 reads LNHDA; CDR2 reads SQIVND (reference sequence). Trimming stripped 4 bases from V and 0 bases from J, with 13 bases between. CDR3 size: 16 residues. Here the CDR3 DNA reads TGTGCCAGTAGTACCGACAGCACCCATAGCAATCAGCCCCAGCATTTT. Its protein product is CASSTDSTHSNQPQHF. The full variable domain, completed using reference TRBV19 and TRBJ1-5, is DGGITQSPKYLFRKEGQNVTLSCEQNLNHDAMYWYRQDPGQGLRLIYYSQIVNDFQKGDIAEGYSVSREKKESFPLTVTSAQKNPTAFYLCASSTDSTHSNQPQHFGDGTRLSIL.

The V and J genes are TRBV14 and TRBJ1-2; tentative D call: TRBD1 (5 bases). Germline V gene lookup returns CDR1 SGHDN and CDR2 FVKESK. The CDR3 loop spans 17 amino acids. Trimming cost V 0 bases and J 4 bases, with 18 bases left between them. The CDR3 is CASSQEGQGSYRYGYTF. Here the CDR3 DNA reads TGTGCCAGCAGCCAAGAGGGGCAGGGATCCTACCGCTATGGCTACACCTTC.

The gene calls are TRBV5-6 and TRBJ2-7; TRBD1 agrees at 10 bases. Germline CDR1 reads SGHDT; CDR2 reads YYEEEE. V trimming: 3 bases; J trimming: 3 bases; junction bases outside the gene matches: 12. This CDR3 spans 17 amino acids. CDR3 DNA sequence: TGTGCCAGCAGCTGGGGTGAAGGGACAGGGGTCGACTACGAGCAGTACTTC. Encoded protein: CASSWGEGTGVDYEQYF.

This chain links TRBV24-1 with TRBJ2-2, with D perhaps matching TRBD2 (5 bases). The germline V gene encodes CDR1 KGHDR and CDR2 SFDVKD. Trimming pared 1 base from V and 4 bases from J, leaving 9 bases between. The CDR3 runs 15 residues. The CDR3 sequence: CATSDLGGGTGELFF. CDR3 nucleotides: TGTGCCACCAGTGATTTAGGAGGAGGCACCGGGGAGCTGTTTTTT.

This chain links TRBV12-3 or TRBV12-4 with TRBJ1-1; D ambiguous. This CDR3 has 13 residues. Trimming took 4 bases from V and 4 from J, leaving 10 bases between them. The CDR3 loop reads CASSSEIGTEAFF. CDR3 coding DNA: TGTGCCAGCAGTTCTGAAATCGGCACTGAAGCTTTCTTT.

V usage is TRBV11-2 and J usage is TRBJ1-4, with 9 bases matching TRBD1. V shed 1 base and J 5 bases; nucleotides not matched to a gene: 2. The CDR3 runs 15 residues. Germline CDR1 reads SGHAT; CDR2 reads FQNNGV. DNA for the CDR3: TGTGCCAGCAGCTTAGGGACAGGGGCCAATGAAAAACTGTTTTTT. Translating gives CASSLGTGANEKLFF.

This clone was found once. The gene calls are TRBV7-8 and TRBJ1-1; D gene ambiguous. Trimming left V 1 base short and J 1 base short, with 7 bases between. The CDR3 length is 14 residues. Germline CDR1 SGHVS, CDR2 FQNEAQ. The CDR3 bases are TGTGCCAGCAGCTTAGGACATTCGAACACTGAAGCTTTCTTT. This gives the protein CASSLGHSNTEAFF.

The chain combines TRBV10-3 with TRBJ1-3; TRBD1 aligns across 7 bases. Germline V gene lookup returns CDR1 ENHRY and CDR2 SYGVKD. The V gene end was trimmed by 1 base and the J gene end by 3 bases; junction bases not matched to a gene: 6. The CDR3 is 16 residues long. The CDR3 loop is CAISEWQGVDGNTIYF. CDR3 DNA: TGTGCCATCAGTGAGTGGCAGGGGGTAGATGGAAACACCATATATTTT.

The chain joins TRBV14 to TRBJ2-7, with a tentative D call TRBD2 (6 bases). The germline V gene has CDR1 SGHDN and CDR2 FVKESK. Trimming took off 3 bases at V and 2 bases at J, with 17 bases between the two ends. The CDR3 has 16 amino acids. CDR3 amino acids: CASSHPLSSVAYEQYF. The CDR3 DNA reads as TGTGCCAGCAGCCACCCTCTTTCTAGCGTTGCCTACGAGCAGTACTTC.

This clone showed up just once. The chain is built from TRBV28 and TRBJ1-5; the D gene is possibly TRBD1 (5 bases). V was cut by 5 bases and J by 8 bases, with 10 bases left in between. This CDR3 has 12 amino acids. In germline, CDR1 is MDHEN, CDR2 SYDVKM. CDR3: CASSGAMEPQHF. CDR3 DNA: TGTGCCAGCAGTGGGGCCATGGAGCCCCAGCATTTT. Full variable domain (rest looked up from reference TRBV28 and TRBJ1-5): DVKVTQSSRYLVKRTGEKVFLECVQDMDHENMFWYRQDPGLGLRLIYFSYDVKMKEKGDIPEGYSVSREKKERFSLILESASTNQTSMYLCASSGAMEPQHFGDGTRLSIL.

CDR3 DNA sequence: TGTGCCAGCAGCTTAGCGGGAGCCCTCAATGAGCAGTTCTTC. It is translated as CASSLAGALNEQFF. The chain is built from TRBV28 and TRBJ2-1; the match to TRBD2 covers 9 bases. This CDR3 comprises 14 residues. J gave up 6 bases and V 6 bases, and 6 bases lay outside the gene matches. Germline V gene data show CDR1 as MDHEN and CDR2 as SYDVKM.

V usage is TRBV7-3 and J usage is TRBJ2-1; weak D call: TRBD2 (6 bases). In germline, CDR1 is SGHTA, CDR2 FQGTGA. Deletions cut 1 base from V and 5 bases from J, with 9 bases between. This CDR3 region has 14 residues. The CDR3 DNA is TGTGCCAGCAGCTTAAGGGGACTTAACAATGAGCAGTTCTTC. Its protein product is CASSLRGLNNEQFF.

V and J are TRBV10-3 and TRBJ2-7; no clear D gene. Trimming stripped 6 bases from V and 4 bases from J, with 10 bases between. CDR3 size: 12 residues. Germline CDR1 and CDR2: ENHRY and SYGVKD. This CDR3 reads CAIRETGYEQYF. The CDR3, as DNA: TGTGCCATCAGGGAGACCGGTTACGAGCAGTACTTC.

DNA for the CDR3: TGTGCCAGCAGCTTAAATATAGAAAAACTGTTTTTT. As protein: CASSLNIEKLFF. V gene TRBV7-9 combines with J gene TRBJ1-4; no definite D call. Trimming pared 2 bases from V and 8 bases from J, leaving 6 bases between. The germline V gene has CDR1 SEHNR and CDR2 FQNEAQ (reference sequence). The CDR3 sequence is 12 residues long.

This chain connects TRBV9 to TRBJ2-5; tentative D call: TRBD1 (6 bases). The V gene lost 0 bases and the J gene lost 2 bases, with 11 bases spanning the gap. Germline CDR1 and CDR2: SGDLS and YYNGEE. The CDR3 totals 15 residues. CDR3 residues: CASSVAGTPQETQYF. The CDR3, as DNA: TGTGCCAGCAGCGTAGCCGGGACACCACAAGAGACCCAGTACTTC.

The chain couples TRBV28 to TRBJ1-5; tentative D call: TRBD1 (6 bases). CDR3 size: 15 residues. Germline CDR1 is MDHEN and CDR2 is SYDVKM. V was clipped by 2 bases and J by 4 bases, with 12 bases between them. This chain's CDR3 is CASSLEQGGNQPQHF. The CDR3 DNA is TGTGCCAGCAGTTTAGAACAGGGAGGGAATCAGCCCCAGCATTTT.

The gene calls are TRBV7-2 and TRBJ1-2, with TRBD1 as a possible D gene (5 bases). V lost 5 bases and J 4 bases, leaving 17 bases between the germline ends. The length of the CDR3 is 15 residues. The germline CDR1 and CDR2 sequences are SGHTA and FQGNSA. CDR3 sequence: CASSPTPGPSYGYTF. The CDR3 region has the DNA TGTGCCAGCAGCCCAACCCCAGGGCCTTCCTATGGCTACACCTTC.

The chain has TRBV7-9 and TRBJ2-7, with 11 bases identical to TRBD2. From germline, CDR1 is SEHNR and CDR2 FQNEAQ (reference sequence). J lost 2 bases, V lost 5 bases, and 11 bases had no gene match. The CDR3 totals 17 residues. CDR3 in amino acids: CASSPREGLAATYEQYF. In DNA form, the CDR3 reads TGTGCCAGCAGCCCCCGTGAGGGACTAGCGGCTACCTACGAGCAGTACTTC.

The rearrangement joins TRBV7-9 to TRBJ1-1; TRBD1 might be the D (5 bases). This CDR3 spans 11 amino acids. Germline loops: CDR1 SEHNR, CDR2 FQNEAQ (reference sequence). Trimming removed 6 bases from V and 8 bases from J, with 10 bases in between. The CDR3 nucleotides are TGTGCCAGCAGGCGAGACAGCGAAGCTTTCTTT. This codes for CASRRDSEAFF.